Sequencing of this TCR beta chain was carried out in a study of T-cell memory formation after mild COVID-19. Study-level information: Across donors, TCR clusters were largely donor specific. Study observations and caveats: Pre-infection memory contained some responding clones, which suggested that cross-reactive memory had joined. CD4/CD8 balance characterized clones contracting day 15 to 85, and CD4+ skew characterized later expanders.

This clonotype was detected a few times. What it recognizes is unknown. Constant-segment primers and 5'RACE yielded cDNA libraries for TCR alpha and TCR beta, each carrying sample barcodes and UMIs. TCRdb fed the 5' RACE reads into MiXCR, producing one record per CDR3 protein. The table lists hundreds of thousands of distinct CDR3 sequences, less than 25% of them singletons. The CDR3 length is 13 residues. The V end was cut by 7 bases, the J end by 7 bases, with 17 bases between. Germline V gives CDR1 SQVTM, CDR2 ANQGSEA. The V call is TRBV29-1, the J call TRBJ1-5, with a tentative D call TRBD1 (5 bases). Sequenced input: PBMCs or a T cell subset sorted from them (not recorded which). This clonotype was obtained from an adult woman who had mild COVID-19 (a few samples of this study predate the infection). Cell type and time point are not known. Here the CDR3 reads CSAEISQGQPQHF. The CDR3 DNA reads TGCAGCGCAGAAATTTCGCAGGGACAGCCCCAGCATTTT.